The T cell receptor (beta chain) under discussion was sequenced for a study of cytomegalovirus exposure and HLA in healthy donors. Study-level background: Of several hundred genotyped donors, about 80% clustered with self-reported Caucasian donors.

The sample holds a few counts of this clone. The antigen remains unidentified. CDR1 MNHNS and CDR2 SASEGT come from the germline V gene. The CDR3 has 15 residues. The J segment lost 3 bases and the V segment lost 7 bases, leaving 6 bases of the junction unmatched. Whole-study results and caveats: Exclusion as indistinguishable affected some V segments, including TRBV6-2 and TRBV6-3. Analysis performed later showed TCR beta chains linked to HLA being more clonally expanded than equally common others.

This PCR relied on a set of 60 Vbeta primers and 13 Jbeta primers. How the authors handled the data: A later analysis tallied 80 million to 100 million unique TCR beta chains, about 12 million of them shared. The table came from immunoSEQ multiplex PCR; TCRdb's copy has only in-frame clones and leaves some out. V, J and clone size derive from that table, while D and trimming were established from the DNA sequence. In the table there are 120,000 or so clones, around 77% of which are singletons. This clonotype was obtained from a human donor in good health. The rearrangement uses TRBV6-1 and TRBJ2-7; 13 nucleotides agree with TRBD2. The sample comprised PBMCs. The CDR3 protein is CASNQGTSGIYEQYF. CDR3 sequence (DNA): TGTGCCAGCAACCAAGGGACTAGCGGGATCTACGAGCAGTACTTC.